Shown below are 25 T cell receptor beta chains from a single sample sequenced in a study of blood T cells in healthy people across ages. A J-beta primer mix and a sample-barcoded 5' primer were used in a second PCR of about 7 to 11 cycles. TCRdb reanalysed the 5' RACE reads using MiXCR and keeps one entry per CDR3 protein. Of roughly 550,000 distinct CDR3 sequences in the sample, 24% were seen once. This same sample was also part of a study on T cells of mothers and their children.

The sequencing sample was made of blood. The origin of the receptors is a boy aged 5 to 17 in good health.

This clonotype was picked up a small number of times. The V gene is TRBV7-2, the J gene TRBJ2-3; D perhaps matches TRBD2 (6 bases). V was cut by 3 bases and J by 0 bases, with 13 bases left in between. Germline assignment: CDR1 SGHTA and CDR2 FQGNSA. The CDR3 covers 16 residues. The CDR3 coding sequence is TGTGCCAGCAGCTTCCCCCGGGACTTTAGCACAGATACGCAGTATTTT. Protein product: CASSFPRDFSTDTQYF.

This chain uses TRBV13 with TRBJ2-5, with 7 positions matching TRBD2. The better agreement between TRBJ2-1 and the DNA end casts doubt on the J call. The CDR3 spans 13 residues. Germline CDR1 PRHDT, CDR2 FYEKMQ (reference sequence). This CDR3 is CATRLADLNEQFF. CDR3 bases: TGTGCGACAAGGCTAGCGGACCTCAATGAGCAGTTCTTC.

V usage is TRBV4-2 and J usage is TRBJ2-4; D is perhaps TRBD1 (5 bases). The CDR3 contains 18 residues. Germline V lookup: CDR1 LGHNA, CDR2 YNFKEQ. V was clipped by 1 base and J by 0 bases, with 16 bases between them. This CDR3 is CASSQVIGQGIAKNIQYF. The CDR3 nucleotides read TGTGCCAGCAGCCAAGTAATTGGGCAGGGAATAGCCAAAAACATTCAGTACTTC.

This clonotype came up a few times. The chain has TRBV7-8 and TRBJ2-7; no clear D. V dropped 5 bases and J dropped 3 bases, with 14 bases sitting between them. The germline V gene has CDR1 SGHVS and CDR2 FQNEAQ. CDR3 length: 14 amino acids. As DNA, the CDR3 is TGTGCCAGCAGCACCCGTCGGGTAAACTACGAGCAGTACTTC. Amino acid sequence: CASSTRRVNYEQYF.

This clonotype has more than one count but fewer than ten. This chain joins TRBV24-1 and TRBJ2-1; D is perhaps TRBD1 (5 bases). Trimming stripped 6 bases from V and 10 bases from J, with 9 bases between. The CDR3 loop spans 11 amino acids. Germline values: CDR1 KGHDR, CDR2 SFDVKD. CDR3 sequence (DNA): TGTGCCACCAGTTTTAGGGGCGAGCAGTTCTTC. Encoded protein: CATSFRGEQFF.

This clonotype was counted at least ten times. The chain employs TRBV4-3 and TRBJ2-6; no clear D gene. The CDR3 runs 17 residues. CDR1 is LGHNA, CDR2 YSLEER, per germline. Trimming left V 1 base short and J 1 base short, with 11 bases between. Here the CDR3 reads CASSQVGSTSGANVLTF. Here the CDR3 DNA reads TGCGCCAGCAGCCAAGTTGGATCGACATCTGGGGCCAACGTCCTGACTTTC.

This clonotype was observed a few times. The chain combines TRBV4-3 with TRBJ2-1; D is possibly TRBD1 or TRBD2 (5 bases each). CDR3 length equals 16 residues. Germline CDR1 LGHNA, CDR2 YSLEER. Deletions cut 0 bases from V and 4 bases from J, with 13 bases between. CDR3 DNA: TGCGCCAGCAGCCAAGATCTGGGGGAGAGATACAATGAGCAGTTCTTC. As protein: CASSQDLGERYNEQFF.

This chain uses TRBV7-9 with TRBJ2-3; 13 bases line up with TRBD2. CDR1 is SEHNR and CDR2 is FQNEAQ in the germline V gene (reference sequence). The CDR3 is 19 amino acids. The trim removed 2 bases at V and 1 base at J, leaving 9 bases unmatched. For the CDR3, the DNA is TGTGCCAGCAGCTTAAGTGGACTAGCGGGAGACTCGGGCACAGATACGCAGTATTTT. This gives the protein CASSLSGLAGDSGTDTQYF.

This clonotype has a handful of counts. J is TRBJ2-4 and V is TRBV2; no firm D call. CDR1 and CDR2 (germline): SNHLY, FYNNEI. The CDR3 has 15 residues. Trimming took off 4 bases at V and 0 bases at J, with 10 bases between the two ends. CDR3 in amino acids: CASSGMPLAKNIQYF. The CDR3 DNA follows: TGTGCCAGCAGTGGCATGCCCTTAGCCAAAAACATTCAGTACTTC. Full variable domain (rest looked up from reference TRBV2 and TRBJ2-4): EPEVTQTPSHQVTQMGQEVILRCVPISNHLYFYWYRQILGQKVEFLVSFYNNEISEKSEIFDDQFSVERPDGSNFTLKIRSTKLEDSAMYFCASSGMPLAKNIQYFGAGTRLSVL.

This clonotype has a handful of counts. The J gene is TRBJ2-4, the V gene TRBV28; D perhaps matches TRBD2 (5 bases). The CDR3 covers 16 residues. The germline V gene has CDR1 MDHEN and CDR2 SYDVKM. With 3 bases removed from V and 1 base from J, the gap between germline ends came to 13 bases. In DNA, the CDR3 is TGTGCCAGCAGTTTGACTGGAAGAGGGGCCAAAAACATTCAGTACTTC. It specifies CASSLTGRGAKNIQYF.

Notes on this clonotype: A much larger clone differs from this one at a single base, so this may be a read error. The chain has TRBV7-6 and TRBJ1-1; possibly TRBD1 for D (6 bases). Germline values: CDR1 SGHVS, CDR2 FNYEAQ. CDR3 length: 17 residues. CDR3 sequence (DNA): TGTGCCGGCAGCCAAACACGGGGGGCCGGGCCGAACACTGAAGCTTTCTTT. This codes for CAGSQTRGAGPNTEAFF. The complete variable domain, with remaining parts taken from reference TRBV7-6 and TRBJ1-1, reads GAGVSQSPRYKVTKRGQDVALRCDPISGHVSLYWYRQALGQGPEFLTYFNYEAQQDKSGLPNDRFSAERPEGSISTLTIQRTEQRDSAMYRCAGSQTRGAGPNTEAFFGQGTRLTVV.

The J gene is TRBJ2-7, the V gene TRBV11-2; D call uncertain. This CDR3 is 12 amino acids long. The V gene lost 3 bases and the J gene lost 6 bases, with 9 bases spanning the gap. Germline lookup yields CDR1 SGHAT and CDR2 FQNNGV. The CDR3 coding sequence is TGTGCCAGCAGCTTTCTAAGTGGCGAGCAGTACTTC. It codes for CASSFLSGEQYF.

This clonotype was seen a handful of times. This chain links TRBV29-1 with TRBJ2-1; no clear D gene. CDR1 is SQVTM, CDR2 ANQGSEA, per germline. Trimming took off 5 bases at V and 6 bases at J, with 8 bases between the two ends. This CDR3 has 11 residues. As DNA, the CDR3 is TGCAGCGTTCTGACTGGCAATGAGCAGTTCTTC. Translating it yields CSVLTGNEQFF.

This clonotype has only a few counts. The chain couples TRBV15 to TRBJ1-6; the match to TRBD1 covers 9 bases. This CDR3 comprises 13 residues. CDR1 and CDR2 (germline): LNHNV, YYDKDF (reference sequence). J lost 7 bases, V lost 5 bases, and 0 bases had no gene match. CDR3 nucleotides: TGTGCCACCAGCGGGACAGGGAATTCACCCCTCCACTTT. The encoded protein is CATSGTGNSPLHF.

This clonotype was observed a few times. The chain employs TRBV9 and TRBJ1-6; D is unclear. Germline assignment: CDR1 SGDLS and CDR2 YYNGEE. The CDR3 spans 13 residues. Trimming removed 2 bases from V and 5 bases from J, with 5 bases in between. CDR3: CASSVGNNSPLHF. The CDR3 DNA reads TGTGCCAGCAGCGTCGGGAATAATTCACCCCTCCACTTT. The variable domain in full, with the rest retrieved from reference TRBV9 and TRBJ1-6, is DSGVTQTPKHLITATGQRVTLRCSPRSGDLSVYWYQQSLDQGLQFLIQYYNGEERAKGNILERFSAQQFPDLHSELNLSSLELGDSALYFCASSVGNNSPLHFGNGTRLTVT.

This clonotype turned up a few times. The V call is TRBV4-3, the J call TRBJ2-1; TRBD2 aligns across 12 bases. Looked up from germline, CDR1 is LGHNA and CDR2 is YSLEER. J was trimmed by 9 bases and V by 4 bases; bases with no gene match: 7. The CDR3 runs 15 residues. This CDR3 reads CASSRRLAGVVEQFF. The CDR3 nucleotides read TGCGCCAGCAGCCGCCGACTAGCGGGAGTGGTTGAGCAGTTCTTC.

J is TRBJ2-5 and V is TRBV7-2; D call uncertain. The DNA end lines up better with TRBJ2-1; the J call may be wrong. This CDR3 spans 12 amino acids. Germline V gives CDR1 SGHTA, CDR2 FQGNSA. The CDR3 spells CASSPIFGEQFF. DNA of the CDR3: TGTGCCAGCAGCCCCATTTTTGGTGAGCAGTTCTTC.

Only a few counts were recorded for this clonotype. The gene calls are TRBV7-2 and TRBJ2-5; 10 bases fit TRBD1. The J call may be incorrect, as the DNA end agrees better with TRBJ2-1. CDR3 length: 17 residues. CDR1 is SGHTA, CDR2 FQGNSA, per germline. The CDR3 loop is CASSSRQGAIPTDEQFF. The DNA for the CDR3 is TGTGCCAGCAGCTCTCGACAGGGGGCAATCCCCACGGATGAGCAGTTCTTC.

Worth noting for this clonotype: An end of the junction does not agree with germline; a read error may underlie this. The J gene is TRBJ2-3, the V gene TRBV11-2; tentatively, D is TRBD2 (6 bases). Germline V CDR1 and CDR2: SGHAT, FQNNGV. This CDR3 is 14 amino acids long. CDR3 sequence: CASSLDLGGDAQYF. The DNA of the CDR3 is TGTGCCAGCAGTTTAGATCTCGGGGGAGATGCGCAGTATTTT.

This clonotype was counted once. This rearrangement joins TRBV18 to TRBJ2-1; 16 bases are a match to TRBD2. The germline V gene has CDR1 KGHSH and CDR2 LQKENI. The V gene end was trimmed by 2 bases and the J gene end by 2 bases; junction bases not matched to a gene: 6. The CDR3 runs 19 residues. This CDR3 reads CASSPTIGTSGRAYNEQFF. The CDR3 nucleotides read TGTGCCAGCTCACCAACCATAGGGACTAGCGGGAGGGCCTACAATGAGCAGTTCTTC.

Regarding this clonotype: At one boundary the junction diverges from the germline segment, which might be a read error. The V call is TRBV20-1, the J call TRBJ2-1, with 9 bases fitting TRBD2. Germline CDR1 is DFQATT and CDR2 is SNEGSKA (reference sequence). This CDR3 comprises 13 residues. CDR3 amino acids: CSGLAGTYSEQFF. The DNA for the CDR3 is TGCAGTGGCCTAGCGGGGACCTACAGTGAGCAGTTCTTC.

This clonotype appeared a few times. The gene calls are TRBV28 and TRBJ1-1; possible D gene TRBD1, 5 bases. From germline, CDR1 is MDHEN and CDR2 SYDVKM. This CDR3 is built from 13 residues. V lost 6 bases, J lost 10 bases, and 18 bases lay in between. The CDR3, as DNA: TGTGCCAGCAGCCCGGACAAAAAAAGGGGAGCTTTCTTT. It is translated as CASSPDKKRGAFF.

The count of this clonotype is one. The V and J genes are TRBV4-1 and TRBJ2-7; 7 bases map to TRBD1. V lost 4 bases to trimming and J lost 3 bases; unmatched junction nucleotides: 15. Looked up from germline, CDR1 is MGHRA and CDR2 is YSYEKL. The CDR3 covers 17 residues. CDR3 bases: TGCGCCAGCAGCCCCCGGGCAGGGGGTTCACTCAACTACGAGCAGTACTTC. It yields the protein CASSPRAGGSLNYEQYF.

This clonotype occurred a few times. This chain connects TRBV4-2 to TRBJ1-4; D is possibly TRBD1 (5 bases). This CDR3 has 16 residues. Germline CDR1 is LGHNA and CDR2 is YNFKEQ. Trimming cost V 0 bases and J 7 bases, with 15 bases left between them. CDR3 in DNA: TGTGCCAGCAGCCAAGATCGCGGCTCTAGGGGTGAAAAACTGTTTTTT. Residues: CASSQDRGSRGEKLFF.

This clonotype came up a few times. This sequence joins TRBV20-1 and TRBJ2-7; D might be TRBD1 (5 bases). This CDR3 has 11 residues. The V gene's germline CDR1 is DFQATT and CDR2 SNEGSKA (reference sequence). V lost 5 bases and J 4 bases, leaving 9 bases between the germline ends. CDR3 DNA: TGCAGTGCTTCCTCAGGGTACGAGCAGTACTTC. Amino acids: CSASSGYEQYF.